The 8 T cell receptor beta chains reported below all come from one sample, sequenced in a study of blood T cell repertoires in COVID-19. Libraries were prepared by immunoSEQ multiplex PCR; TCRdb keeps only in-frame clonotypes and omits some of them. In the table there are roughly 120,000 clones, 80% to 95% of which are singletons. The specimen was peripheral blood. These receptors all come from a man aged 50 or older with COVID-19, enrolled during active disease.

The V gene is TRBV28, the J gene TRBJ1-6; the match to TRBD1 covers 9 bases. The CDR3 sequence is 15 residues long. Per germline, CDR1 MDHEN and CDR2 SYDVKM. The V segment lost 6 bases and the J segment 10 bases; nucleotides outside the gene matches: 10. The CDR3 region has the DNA TGTGCCAGCAGGCGCCCGGGACAGGGCGCCTCACCCCTCCACTTT. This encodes CASRRPGQGASPLHF.

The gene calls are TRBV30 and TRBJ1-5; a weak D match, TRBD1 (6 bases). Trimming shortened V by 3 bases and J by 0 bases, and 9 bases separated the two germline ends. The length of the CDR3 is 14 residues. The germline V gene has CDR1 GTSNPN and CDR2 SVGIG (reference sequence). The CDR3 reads CAWRTGHSNQPQHF. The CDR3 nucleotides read TGTGCCTGGAGGACGGGACATAGCAATCAGCCCCAGCATTTT.

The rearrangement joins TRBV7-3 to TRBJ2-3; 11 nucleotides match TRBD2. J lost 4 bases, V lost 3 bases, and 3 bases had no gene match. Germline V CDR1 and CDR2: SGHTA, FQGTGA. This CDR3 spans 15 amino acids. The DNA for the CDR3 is TGTGCCAGCAGCTTTGGGACTAGCGGTGCAGATACGCAGTATTTT. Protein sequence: CASSFGTSGADTQYF.

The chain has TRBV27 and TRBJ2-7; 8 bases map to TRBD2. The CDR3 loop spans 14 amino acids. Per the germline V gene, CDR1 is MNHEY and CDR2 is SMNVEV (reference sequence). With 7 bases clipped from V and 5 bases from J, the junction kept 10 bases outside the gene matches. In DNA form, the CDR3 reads TGTGCCAGCAACTTGGGAAGCGGGAGTCACGAGCAGTACGTC. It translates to CASNLGSGSHEQYV.

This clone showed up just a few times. The CDR3 protein is CASSQDPSSGEQYV. CDR3 nucleotide sequence: TGCGCCAGCAGCCAGGACCCCTCTAGCGGCGAGCAGTACGTC. V usage is TRBV4-1 and J usage is TRBJ2-7, with 7 bases identical to TRBD2. Germline trimming cut 3 bases from V and 6 bases from J; bases unmatched to any gene: 8. This CDR3 region has 14 residues. Germline V gives CDR1 MGHRA, CDR2 YSYEKL.

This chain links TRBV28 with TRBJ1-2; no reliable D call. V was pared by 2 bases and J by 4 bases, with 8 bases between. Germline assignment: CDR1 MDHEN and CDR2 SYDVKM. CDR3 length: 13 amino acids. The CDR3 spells CASSLGKIYGYTF. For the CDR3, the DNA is TGTGCCAGCAGTTTAGGCAAGATCTATGGCTACACCTTC.

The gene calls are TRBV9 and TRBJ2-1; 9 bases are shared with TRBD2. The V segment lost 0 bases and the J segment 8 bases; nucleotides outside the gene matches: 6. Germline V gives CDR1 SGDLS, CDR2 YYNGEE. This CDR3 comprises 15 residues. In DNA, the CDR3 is TGTGCCAGCAGCGTAGGAGTAGCGGGAGAAGATGAGCAGTTCTTC. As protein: CASSVGVAGEDEQFF.

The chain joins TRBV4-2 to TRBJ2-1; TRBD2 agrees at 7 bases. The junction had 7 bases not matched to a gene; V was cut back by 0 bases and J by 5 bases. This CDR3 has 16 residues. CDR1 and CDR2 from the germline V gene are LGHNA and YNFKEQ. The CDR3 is CASSQEKPSGHNEQFF. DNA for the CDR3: TGTGCCAGCAGCCAAGAAAAACCTAGCGGACACAATGAGCAGTTCTTC.